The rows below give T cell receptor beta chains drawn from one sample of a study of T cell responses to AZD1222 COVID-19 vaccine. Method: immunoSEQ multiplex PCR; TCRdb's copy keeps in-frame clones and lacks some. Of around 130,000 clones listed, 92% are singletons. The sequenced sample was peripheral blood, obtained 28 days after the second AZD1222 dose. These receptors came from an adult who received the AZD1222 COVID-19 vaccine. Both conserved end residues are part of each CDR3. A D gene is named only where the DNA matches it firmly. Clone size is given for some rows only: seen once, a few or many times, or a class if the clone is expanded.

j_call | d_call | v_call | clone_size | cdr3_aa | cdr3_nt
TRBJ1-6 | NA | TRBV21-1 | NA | CASSKRRGRGPLHF | TGTGCCAGCAGCAAAAGGCGGGGGCGCGGACCCCTCCACTTT
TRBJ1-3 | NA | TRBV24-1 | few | CATRYREGSSGNTIYF | TGTGCCACCAGATACAGGGAAGGGAGCTCTGGAAACACCATATATTTT
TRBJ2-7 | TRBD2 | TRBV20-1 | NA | CSASRGGGYEQYF | TGCAGTGCTAGTCGCGGGGGGGGCTACGAGCAGTACTTC
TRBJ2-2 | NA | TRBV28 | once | CASSLSNWAGELFF | TGTGCCAGCAGTTTATCGAACTGGGCCGGGGAGCTGTTTTTT
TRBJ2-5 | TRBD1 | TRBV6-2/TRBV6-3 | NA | CASSTDRYRTQYF | TGTGCCAGCAGCACGGACAGGTATCGGACCCAGTACTTC
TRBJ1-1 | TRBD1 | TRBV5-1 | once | CASRPTGDTEAFF | TGCGCCAGCAGGCCTACAGGGGACACTGAAGCTTTCTTT
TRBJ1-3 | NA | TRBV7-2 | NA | CASSLGAGGGNTIYF | TGTGCCAGCAGCTTAGGAGCGGGGGGAGGAAACACCATATATTTT
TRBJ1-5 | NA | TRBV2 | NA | CASKGNGNQPQHF | TGTGCCAGCAAGGGAAATGGCAATCAGCCCCAGCATTTT
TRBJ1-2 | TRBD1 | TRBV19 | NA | CASSAQGYGGYTF | TGTGCCAGTAGTGCACAGGGGTATGGTGGCTACACCTTC
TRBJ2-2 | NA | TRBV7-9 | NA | CASCPRDGNTGELFF | TGTGCCAGCTGCCCCCGGGACGGCAACACCGGGGAGCTGTTTTTT
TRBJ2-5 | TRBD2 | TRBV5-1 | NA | CASKSGGARETQYF | TGCGCCAGCAAGAGCGGGGGGGCCAGGGAGACCCAGTACTTC
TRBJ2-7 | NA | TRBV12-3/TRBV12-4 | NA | CASSLGLSYEQYF | TGTGCCAGCAGTTTGGGGCTCTCCTACGAGCAGTACTTC
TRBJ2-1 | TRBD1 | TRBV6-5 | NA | CASPDRESYNEQFF | TGTGCCAGCCCGGACAGGGAGTCCTACAATGAGCAGTTCTTC
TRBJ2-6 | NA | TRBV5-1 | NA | CASSLAGGAGANVLTF | TGCGCCAGCAGCTTGGCCGGCGGGGCTGGGGCCAACGTCCTGACTTTC
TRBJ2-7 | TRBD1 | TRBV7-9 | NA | CASRPHRGRYEQYF | TGTGCCAGCAGACCCCACAGGGGGCGGTACGAGCAGTACTTC
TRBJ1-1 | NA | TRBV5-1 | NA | CASSTGQPVQGEAFF | TGCGCCAGCTCGACCGGGCAGCCAGTACAAGGTGAAGCTTTCTTT
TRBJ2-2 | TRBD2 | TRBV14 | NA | CASSQNSGRNTGELFF | TGTGCCAGCAGTCAGAATAGCGGGAGGAACACCGGGGAGCTGTTTTTT
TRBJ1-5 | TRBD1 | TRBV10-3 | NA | CAISESTRDRPAPQHF | TGTGCCATCAGTGAGTCGACTCGGGACAGGCCAGCGCCCCAGCATTTT
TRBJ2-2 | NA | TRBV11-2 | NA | CASSLTPGFGGGELFF | TGTGCCAGCAGCTTGACCCCCGGATTTGGTGGCGGGGAGCTGTTTTTT
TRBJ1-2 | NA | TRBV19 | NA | CASSRDHRDGYTF | TGTGCCAGTAGTAGGGACCACAGGGATGGCTACACCTTC
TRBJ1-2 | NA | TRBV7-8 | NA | CASSPPGQGAYGYTF | TGTGCCAGCAGCCCCCCCGGGCAGGGCGCCTATGGCTACACCTTC